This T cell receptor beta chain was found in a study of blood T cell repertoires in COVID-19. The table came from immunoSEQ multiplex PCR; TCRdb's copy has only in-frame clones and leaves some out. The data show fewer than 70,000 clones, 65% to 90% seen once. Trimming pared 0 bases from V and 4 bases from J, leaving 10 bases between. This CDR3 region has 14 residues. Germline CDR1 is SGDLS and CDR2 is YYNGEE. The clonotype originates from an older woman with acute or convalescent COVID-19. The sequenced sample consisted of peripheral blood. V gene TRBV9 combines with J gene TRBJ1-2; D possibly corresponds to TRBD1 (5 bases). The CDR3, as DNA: TGTGCCAGCAGCGTAGACCAGGGAGGCTATGGCTACACCTTC. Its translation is CASSVDQGGYGYTF.